The 17 T cell receptor beta chains in this list originate from one sample, sequenced in a study of cytomegalovirus exposure and HLA in healthy donors. Here immunoSEQ multiplex PCR was the method, and the copy in TCRdb shows in-frame clones only, minus some. The repertoire has tens of thousands of clones, over 90% of them found once; the top ten carry approximately 3%. Sequencing input: PBMCs. These receptors were collected from a young woman in good health and CMV-seropositive.

This chain connects TRBV15 to TRBJ2-1, with 8 nucleotides matching TRBD1. Trimming took 3 bases from V and 3 from J; bases not matched to a gene: 10. Germline V lookup: CDR1 LNHNV, CDR2 YYDKDF (reference sequence). There are 17 residues in the CDR3. CDR3 sequence: CATSRGARTGLYNEQFF. The CDR3 nucleotides read TGTGCCACCAGCAGGGGGGCTAGGACAGGGCTCTACAATGAGCAGTTCTTC.

The J gene is TRBJ2-3, the V gene TRBV6-5; 11 nucleotides align to TRBD2. The J segment lost 4 bases and the V segment lost 0 bases, leaving 3 bases of the junction unmatched. The CDR3 length is 16 residues. Germline V CDR1 and CDR2: MNHEY, SVGAGI. The CDR3 DNA is TGTGCCAGCAGTTACTCGGTAGCGGGAGGGGCAGATACGCAGTATTTT. Translation gives CASSYSVAGGADTQYF.

The V and J genes are TRBV5-1 and TRBJ1-4; 7 bases fit TRBD1. The germline CDR1 and CDR2 sequences are SGHRS and YFSETQ. Trimming removed 0 bases from V and 9 bases from J; junction bases left unmatched: 8. CDR3 length: 15 residues. The CDR3 bases are TGCGCCAGCAGCTTGGACGGAAACAGGGGTAAAAAACTGTTTTTT. This encodes CASSLDGNRGKKLFF. The whole variable domain, filled in from reference TRBV5-1 and TRBJ1-4, reads KAGVTQTPRYLIKTRGQQVTLSCSPISGHRSVSWYQQTPGQGLQFLFEYFSETQRNKGNFPGRFSGRQFSNSRSEMNVSTLELGDSALYLCASSLDGNRGKKLFFGSGTQLSVL.

V and J are TRBV19 and TRBJ2-1; 8 nucleotides align to TRBD1. The ends lost 5 bases at V and 0 bases at J; junction bases unmatched: 3. Germline lookup yields CDR1 LNHDA and CDR2 SQIVND (reference sequence). The CDR3 has 15 amino acids. Here the CDR3 DNA reads TGTGCCAGTAGTTATGACAGGGGCTCCTACAATGAGCAGTTCTTC. Its protein is CASSYDRGSYNEQFF. Full variable domain (rest looked up from reference TRBV19 and TRBJ2-1): DGGITQSPKYLFRKEGQNVTLSCEQNLNHDAMYWYRQDPGQGLRLIYYSQIVNDFQKGDIAEGYSVSREKKESFPLTVTSAQKNPTAFYLCASSYDRGSYNEQFFGPGTRLTVL.

This clone was recorded only once. The rearrangement links TRBV6-1 to TRBJ1-6; D uncertain. The CDR3 runs 13 residues. V lost 10 bases and J 7 bases, leaving 14 bases between the germline ends. Germline V CDR1 and CDR2: MNHNS, SASEGT. This CDR3 reads CATQRVENSPLHF. In DNA form, the CDR3 reads TGTGCCACCCAGAGGGTGGAAAATTCACCCCTCCACTTT.

V is TRBV5-1 and J is TRBJ2-3, with D possibly being TRBD2 (6 bases). V lost 0 bases to trimming and J lost 1 base, with 18 bases between them. Per the germline V gene, CDR1 is SGHRS and CDR2 is YFSETQ. The CDR3 runs 18 residues. In DNA, the CDR3 is TGCGCCAGCAGCTTGGGAGGCGGAGGGGAACCCCGCACAGATACGCAGTATTTT. It translates to CASSLGGGGEPRTDTQYF.

V is TRBV5-4 and J is TRBJ1-1; 9 positions agree with TRBD1. CDR3 length equals 15 residues. J was trimmed by 6 bases and V by 3 bases; bases with no gene match: 9. Germline loops: CDR1 SGHNT, CDR2 YYREEE (reference sequence). In nucleotides, the CDR3 is TGTGCCAGCAGCTCCCGGACAGGGGTGGTTGCTGAAGCTTTCTTT. This codes for CASSSRTGVVAEAFF.

The chain is built from TRBV29-1 and TRBJ2-4; D perhaps matches TRBD2 (6 bases). The V gene's germline CDR1 is SQVTM and CDR2 ANQGSEA. The CDR3 is 13 residues long. The ends were cut back, 7 bases at V and 4 bases at J, with 14 bases in the middle. CDR3 amino acids: CSGGLGGKNIQYF. The CDR3 DNA sequence: TGCAGCGGGGGACTGGGAGGAAAAAACATTCAGTACTTC.

This clone showed up just once. The chain recombines TRBV11-3 with TRBJ1-1; TRBD1 aligns across 8 bases. V shed 1 base and J 1 base; nucleotides not matched to a gene: 2. The CDR3 is made up of 15 amino acids. Germline lookup yields CDR1 SGHNT and CDR2 YENEEA. The CDR3 DNA reads TGTGCCAGCAGCTTAGGAGGACAGGGGAACACTGAAGCTTTCTTT. Protein product: CASSLGGQGNTEAFF.

V is TRBV5-1 and J is TRBJ2-7; D is uncertain. There are 14 residues in the CDR3. The ends were cut back, 1 base at V and 5 bases at J, with 13 bases in the middle. The V gene's germline CDR1 is SGHRS and CDR2 YFSETQ. As DNA, the CDR3 is TGCGCCAGCAGCTTGTTTCAGAGGAGCCACGAGCAGTACTTC. It translates to CASSLFQRSHEQYF.

V gene TRBV5-1 combines with J gene TRBJ1-1; 9 positions agree with TRBD1. Trimming took 2 bases from V and 1 from J; bases not matched to a gene: 6. Germline V lookup: CDR1 SGHRS, CDR2 YFSETQ. This CDR3 spans 16 amino acids. Written as DNA, the CDR3 is TGCGCCAGCAGCTTAAGACAGGGGGGGCGGAACACTGAAGCTTTCTTT. Its translation is CASSLRQGGRNTEAFF.

The V and J genes are TRBV28 and TRBJ1-3, with TRBD1 matching 7 bases. The CDR3 length is 15 residues. The germline gives CDR1 MDHEN, CDR2 SYDVKM. The J segment lost 0 bases and the V segment lost 4 bases, leaving 3 bases of the junction unmatched. The CDR3 reads CASSSGTASGNTIYF. The CDR3 DNA sequence: TGTGCCAGCAGTTCCGGGACAGCCTCTGGAAACACCATATATTTT.

The rearrangement joins TRBV7-2 to TRBJ1-2, with a tentative D call TRBD1 (5 bases). CDR1 is SGHTA, CDR2 FQGNSA, per germline. The V and J ends lost 1 base and 1 base respectively, with 7 bases between them. This CDR3 contains 14 residues. CDR3 protein: CASSLVQVNYGYTF. As DNA, the CDR3 is TGTGCCAGCAGCTTAGTACAGGTTAACTATGGCTACACCTTC.

The V and J genes are TRBV19 and TRBJ1-3; no firm D call. The CDR3 has 12 residues. Between the trimmed V and J ends, which lost 6 bases and 7 bases, there was a span of 10 bases. The V gene's germline CDR1 is LNHDA and CDR2 SQIVND (reference sequence). The DNA for the CDR3 is TGTGCCAGTAGCTTTTCAGCGAACACCATATATTTT. Amino acids: CASSFSANTIYF.

The chain joins TRBV28 to TRBJ1-6; 8 bases are shared with TRBD1. Looked up from germline, CDR1 is MDHEN and CDR2 is SYDVKM. The CDR3 consists of 16 residues. V shed 5 bases and J 6 bases; nucleotides not matched to a gene: 9. The CDR3 region has the DNA TGTGCCAGCAGTCCCCGACAGGGGCCGACTAATTCACCCCTCCACTTT. Protein: CASSPRQGPTNSPLHF.

This clone was seen a few times. V gene TRBV2 combines with J gene TRBJ1-3, with 7 bases aligning to TRBD1. With 8 bases clipped from V and 1 base from J, the junction kept 5 bases outside the gene matches. Germline assignment: CDR1 SNHLY and CDR2 FYNNEI. The CDR3 runs to 14 residues. The CDR3 DNA reads as TGTGCCAGCTTACAGGGGCAGTCTGGAAACACCATATATTTT. It codes for CASLQGQSGNTIYF. Full variable domain (remainder filled in from reference TRBV2 and TRBJ1-3): EPEVTQTPSHQVTQMGQEVILRCVPISNHLYFYWYRQILGQKVEFLVSFYNNEISEKSEIFDDQFSVERPDGSNFTLKIRSTKLEDSAMYFCASLQGQSGNTIYFGEGSWLTVV.

The chain carries TRBV6-5 and TRBJ1-1; maybe TRBD1 (6 bases). Germline CDR1 is MNHEY and CDR2 is SVGAGI. Between the trimmed V and J ends, which lost 6 bases and 1 base, there was a span of 15 bases. This CDR3 is built from 15 residues. CDR3 protein: CASRAQQGGNTEAFF. In DNA form, the CDR3 reads TGTGCCAGCAGGGCACAACAGGGTGGGAACACTGAAGCTTTCTTT.